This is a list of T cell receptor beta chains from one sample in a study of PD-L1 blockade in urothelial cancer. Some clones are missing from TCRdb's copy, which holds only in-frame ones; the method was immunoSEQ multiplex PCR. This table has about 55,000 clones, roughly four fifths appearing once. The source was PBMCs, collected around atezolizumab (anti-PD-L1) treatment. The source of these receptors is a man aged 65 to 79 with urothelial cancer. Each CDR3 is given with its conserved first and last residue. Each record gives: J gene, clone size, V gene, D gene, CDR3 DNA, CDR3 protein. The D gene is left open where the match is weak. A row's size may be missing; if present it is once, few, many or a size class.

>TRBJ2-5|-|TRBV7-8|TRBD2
TGTGCCAGCAGCCTCTTCTCTAGCGGCCCCCAAGAGACCCAGTACTTC
CASSLFSSGPQETQYF
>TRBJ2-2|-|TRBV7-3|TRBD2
TGTGCCAGCAGCCCTAGCGGGGGGGCGATCGGGGAGCTGTTTTTT
CASSPSGGAIGELFF
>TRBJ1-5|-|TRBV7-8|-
TGTGCCAGCAGCCCGCGCCCCGATAGCAATCAGCCCCAGCATTTT
CASSPRPDSNQPQHF
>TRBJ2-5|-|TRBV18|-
TGTGCCAGCTCACCATCCCGACTAACGGAGACCCAGTACTTC
CASSPSRLTETQYF
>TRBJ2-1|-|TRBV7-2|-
TGTGCCAGCAGCTTAAGGGGCGGCAGGGCCTCCTACAATGAGCAGTTCTTC
CASSLRGGRASYNEQFF
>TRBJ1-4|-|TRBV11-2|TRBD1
TGTGCCAGCAGCCGAACAGGGGCAACTAATGAAAAACTGTTTTTT
CASSRTGATNEKLFF
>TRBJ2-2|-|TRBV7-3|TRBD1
TGTGCCAGCAGCCCCACTCGGGACAGGGGCACCGGGGAGCTGTTTTTT
CASSPTRDRGTGELFF
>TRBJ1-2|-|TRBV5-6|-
TGTGCCAGCAGCTTGGCCTTGGCAGGGCTCTACACCTTC
CASSLALAGLYTF
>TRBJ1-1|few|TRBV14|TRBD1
TGTGCCAGCAGCCAGGATCCGGGACAGCCGAACACTGAAGCTTTCTTT
CASSQDPGQPNTEAFF
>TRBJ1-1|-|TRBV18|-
TGTGCCAGCTCACCAAGTCCGCGGCAGAACACTGAAGCTTTCTTT
CASSPSPRQNTEAFF
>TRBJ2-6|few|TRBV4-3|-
TGCGCCAGCAGCCAAGGAGGGGGTCTAAACTCTGGGGCCAACGTCCTGACTTTC
CASSQGGGLNSGANVLTF
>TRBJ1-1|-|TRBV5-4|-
TGTGCCAGCAGCTTGGACATTGACAGGCCCACTGAAGCTTTCTTT
CASSLDIDRPTEAFF
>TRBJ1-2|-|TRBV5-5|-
TGTGCCAGCAGCTCCTACGGGGGGGAAAGCTACACCTTC
CASSSYGGESYTF
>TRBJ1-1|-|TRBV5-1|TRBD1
TGCGCCAGCAGCCTGACAGGGGCCTTGCACACTGAAGCTTTCTTT
CASSLTGALHTEAFF
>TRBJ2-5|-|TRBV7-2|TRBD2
TGTGCCAGCAGCTCCTCTAGCGGGAGGGGAGGTGAGACCCAGTACTTC
CASSSSSGRGGETQYF
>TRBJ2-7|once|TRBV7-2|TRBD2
TGTGCCAGCAGCTGGGGACTAGCGGGGCCCCGGGGAGAGCAGTACTTC
CASSWGLAGPRGEQYF
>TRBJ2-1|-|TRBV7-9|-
TGTGCCAGCAGAGGGAGGGAGCAGTTCTTC
CASRGREQFF
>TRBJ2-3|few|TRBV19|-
TGTGCCAGTAGTATCGGCACAGATACGCAGTATTTT
CASSIGTDTQYF
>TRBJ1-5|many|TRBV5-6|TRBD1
TGTGCCAGCAGCTGGACAGGGGGCCCCAGCAATCAGCCCCAGCATTTT
CASSWTGGPSNQPQHF
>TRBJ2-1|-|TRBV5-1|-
TGCGCCAGCAGCTTGGGGGGCAGGGGACCCTACAATGAGCAGTTCTTC
CASSLGGRGPYNEQFF
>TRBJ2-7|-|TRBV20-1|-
TGCAGTGCTAGCCAGGACTACGAGCAGTACTTC
CSASQDYEQYF
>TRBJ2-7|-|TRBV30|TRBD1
TGTGCCTGGACCACGGGACAGGGAACCGAGCAGTACTTC
CAWTTGQGTEQYF
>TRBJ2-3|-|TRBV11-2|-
TGTGCCAGCACCAGGCGGAGGGGAGACACAGATACGCAGTATTTT
CASTRRRGDTDTQYF
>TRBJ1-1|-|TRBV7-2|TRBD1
TGTGCCAGCAGCGCCCAAGGGACAGGGGGAACTGAAGCTTTCTTT
CASSAQGTGGTEAFF
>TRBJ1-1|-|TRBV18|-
TGTGCCAGCTCACCGGGACACAGGAATGAAGCTTTCTTT
CASSPGHRNEAFF
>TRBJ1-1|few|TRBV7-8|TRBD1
TGTGCCAGCAGCTTCCGAGACAGGGGGCGAAGGACTGAAGCTTTCTTT
CASSFRDRGRRTEAFF
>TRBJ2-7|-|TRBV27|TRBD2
TGTGCCAGCAGTTTAGGACTAGCGGGAGAAGACGAGCAGTACTTC
CASSLGLAGEDEQYF
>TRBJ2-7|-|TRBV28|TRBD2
TGTGCCAGCAGTCCCCCCGGGGGGGGATCCTACGAGCAGTACTTC
CASSPPGGGSYEQYF
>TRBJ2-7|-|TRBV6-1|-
TGTGCCAGCAGTGAAGGGCTTACCTACGAGCAGTACTTC
CASSEGLTYEQYF
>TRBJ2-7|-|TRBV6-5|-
TGTGCCAGCCAGGCAGCTGCATACTCCTACGAGCAGTACTTC
CASQAAAYSYEQYF